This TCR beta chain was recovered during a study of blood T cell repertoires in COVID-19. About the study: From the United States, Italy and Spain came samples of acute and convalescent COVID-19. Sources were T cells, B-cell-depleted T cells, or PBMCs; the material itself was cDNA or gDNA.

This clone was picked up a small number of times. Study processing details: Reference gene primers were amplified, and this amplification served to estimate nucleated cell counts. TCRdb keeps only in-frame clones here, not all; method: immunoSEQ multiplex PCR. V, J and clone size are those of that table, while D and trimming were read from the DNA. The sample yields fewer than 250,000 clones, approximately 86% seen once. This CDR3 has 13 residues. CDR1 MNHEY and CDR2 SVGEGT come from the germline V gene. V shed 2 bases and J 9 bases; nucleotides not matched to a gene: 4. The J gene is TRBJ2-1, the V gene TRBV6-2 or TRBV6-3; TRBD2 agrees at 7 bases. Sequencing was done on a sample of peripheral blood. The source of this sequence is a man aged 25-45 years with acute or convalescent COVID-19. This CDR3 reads CASSYEGGIEQFF. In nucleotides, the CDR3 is TGTGCCAGCAGTTACGAGGGAGGGATTGAGCAGTTCTTC.